The present T cell receptor beta chain was sequenced within a study of PD-1 blockade in mismatch repair-deficient tumors (TCRdb year 2017). Broadly, across the study: Between September 2013 and September 2016, the trial enrolled 85 to 100 consecutive patients with over nine mismatch repair-deficient cancer types, every one of whom had been previously treated and was progressing. Tumor-associated T cell clones were tracked in the peripheral blood of patients responding to PD-1 blockade by deep sequencing of TCR CDR3 regions.

Notes on this clone: Its antigen remains undetermined. Per-base quality was not reported, and no clone a single base away is much larger than it.

Points the paper makes about the study in general: After pembrolizumab, tumor-resident clones, which were often undetectable in blood before treatment, expanded rapidly and then contracted, generally ahead of radiologic responses.

The library was obtained by the immunoSEQ multiplex PCR assay. Not all clones reach the TCRdb copy of this immuneACCESS table, which keeps in-frame sequences only. Checked studies attribute under half of the gap to unresolved V genes and leave the rest unexplained. Counted in this sample were 95,000 to 150,000 clones; approximately 86% of them appeared once. The ten most abundant clones make up 13% of the sample. For every enrolled patient, mismatch repair deficiency was confirmed by either polymerase chain reaction or immunohistochemistry. Three patients who responded to pembrolizumab therapy underwent TCR sequencing. The phase II trial prospectively evaluated PD-1 blockade with pembrolizumab in advanced mismatch repair-deficient cancers, independent of tissue of origin. Peripheral blood T cell samples were gathered serially, both before PD-1 blockade started and at multiple time points afterward. The timing of each blood sample was reported as weeks after the first dose of pembrolizumab.

V loses 6 bases of germline sequence and J loses 0 bases, and the interval between the two ends is 9 bases. The CDR3 covers 14 residues, taking in both the cysteine and the phenylalanine. Of the read, only the CDR3 DNA is kept; its 42 bases are in frame from base 1. The germline V gene specifies SNHLY as CDR1 and FYNNEI as CDR2. The V and J genes are TRBV2 and TRBJ1-3, with no D gene named confidently. The receptor's source is an adult with mismatch repair-deficient cancer. The starting material was peripheral blood, obtained 44 weeks after starting pembrolizumab. The CDR3 loop reads CASRGPSSGNTIYF. In nucleotides, the sequence is TGTGCCAGCAGAGGCCCGAGCTCTGGAAACACCATATATTTT.